What follows are 24 T cell receptor beta chains derived from one specimen sequenced in a study of read filtering for tumor transcriptome and immune sequencing. The library was built from 400 ng RNA with molecular barcoded adaptors for alpha/delta and beta/gamma chains. MiXCR, run by TCRdb on the reads, gives a single entry per CDR3 protein. This sample has 100,000 to 150,000 distinct CDR3 sequences, with 10% to 15% found just once. What was sequenced was a population of CD138-negative cells sorted from bone marrow. The receptors here all came from a donor aged 40 or older with multiple myeloma.

This clonotype has ten or more counts. This sequence joins TRBV6-1 and TRBJ1-6; TRBD1 matches at 7 bases. With V trimmed by 10 bases and J by 7 bases, 13 bases remained unmatched. Germline CDR1 is MNHNS and CDR2 is SASEGT. This CDR3 comprises 15 residues. The CDR3 loop is CANTPGKGQNSPLHF. The CDR3 DNA is TGTGCCAACACACCCGGGAAGGGACAGAATTCACCCCTCCACTTT.

On this clonotype: A far larger clone is off by one base, so a read error is likely. As the CDR3 is not closed by the conserved phenylalanine or tryptophan, this likely results from a read error. The chain carries TRBV7-2 and TRBJ2-1, with D hard to call. The CDR3 spans 17 residues. V was trimmed by 2 bases and J by 5 bases, leaving 19 bases between them. Germline V gene data show CDR1 as SGHTA and CDR2 as FQGNSA. The CDR3 loop reads CASSLRSGTHLNNEQFS. DNA for the CDR3: TGTGCCAGCAGCTTAAGGTCGGGCACACACCTGAACAATGAGCAGTTCTCC.

The chain employs TRBV28 and TRBJ1-1; D gene uncertain. CDR3 length equals 12 residues. Trimming cost V 2 bases and J 8 bases, with 9 bases left between them. The germline V gene has CDR1 MDHEN and CDR2 SYDVKM. CDR3 in DNA: TGTGCCAGCAGTTTAAATTCGAGGGAAGCTTTCTTT. Its protein product is CASSLNSREAFF.

This clonotype showed up many times. The chain carries TRBV29-1 and TRBJ1-1, with D uncertain. The germline CDR1 and CDR2 sequences are SQVTM and ANQGSEA. This CDR3 spans 10 amino acids. V was trimmed by 4 bases and J by 8 bases, leaving 8 bases between them. CDR3 nucleotides: TGCAGCGTTGTGGGCAGCGAAGCTTTCTTT. Its protein product is CSVVGSEAFF.

Comments on this clonotype: Since a much larger clone is just one base distant, this may be a read error. The J gene is TRBJ2-3, the V gene TRBV12-3 or TRBV12-4, with a weak D call TRBD2 (5 bases). The V end lost 3 bases, the J end lost 7 bases, and 14 bases lay between the germline ends. The CDR3 is 14 amino acids. CDR3 bases: TGTGCCAGCAGTTTTAGAGGGTCCGCAAATACGCAGTATTTT. It encodes CASSFRGSANTQYF.

This clonotype was counted at least ten times. The chain uses TRBV5-1 and TRBJ2-3, with D unclear. Germline CDR1 and CDR2: SGHRS and YFSETQ. Trimming took 0 bases from V and 0 from J, leaving 8 bases between them. CDR3 length equals 15 residues. This CDR3 is CASSLEGHSTDTQYF. CDR3 nucleotide sequence: TGCGCCAGCAGCTTGGAAGGCCATAGCACAGATACGCAGTATTTT.

The table lists this clonotype with many counts. The chain links TRBV12-3 or TRBV12-4 to TRBJ2-5; perhaps TRBD2 as D (6 bases). V was cut by 5 bases and J by 7 bases, with 14 bases left in between. CDR3 length: 13 amino acids. CDR3 DNA sequence: TGTGCCAGCAGTCCAGCCACCGGGGGGACCCAGTACTTC. Translating it yields CASSPATGGTQYF.

This clonotype was counted many times. This chain connects TRBV10-3 to TRBJ2-7, with D unclear. CDR3 length equals 11 residues. From germline, CDR1 is ENHRY and CDR2 SYGVKD. V was trimmed by 4 bases and J by 3 bases, leaving 4 bases between them. This CDR3 is CAISGNYEQYF. In DNA, the CDR3 is TGTGCCATCAGTGGAAACTACGAGCAGTACTTC.

This chain uses TRBV20-1 with TRBJ2-3; D is perhaps TRBD1 or TRBD2 (5 bases each). This CDR3 region has 15 residues. V was trimmed by 6 bases and J by 0 bases, leaving 16 bases between them. The V gene's germline CDR1 is DFQATT and CDR2 SNEGSKA (reference sequence). This CDR3 reads CSANTGGPSTDTQYF. CDR3 nucleotide sequence: TGCAGTGCAAACACTGGGGGACCTAGCACAGATACGCAGTATTTT.

This clonotype was counted ten times or more. This sequence joins TRBV29-1 and TRBJ2-7; 7 bases agree with TRBD2. CDR1 is SQVTM and CDR2 is ANQGSEA in the germline V gene. Germline trimming cut 0 bases from V and 1 base from J; bases unmatched to any gene: 6. The CDR3 is 15 amino acids. Here the CDR3 reads CSVEDRASGSYEQYF. The CDR3 nucleotides are TGCAGCGTTGAAGACAGGGCTAGCGGATCCTACGAGCAGTACTTC.

This clonotype was seen many times. This rearrangement joins TRBV5-8 to TRBJ2-1; unclear D gene. V dropped 0 bases and J dropped 6 bases, with 13 bases sitting between them. Germline V gene lookup returns CDR1 SGHTS and CDR2 YDEGEE. The CDR3 runs to 15 residues. CDR3 coding DNA: TGTGCCAGCAGCTTGGTTCCTATCCAGGTCAATGAGCAGTTCTTC. Its translation is CASSLVPIQVNEQFF.

This clonotype was seen repeatedly, ten times or more. The CDR3 is CASSRGTGPNNEQFF. For the CDR3, the DNA is TGTGCCAGCAGCCGGGGAACAGGGCCCAACAATGAGCAGTTCTTC. This chain connects TRBV7-3 to TRBJ2-1; D is perhaps TRBD1 (6 bases). Deletions cut 5 bases from V and 5 bases from J, with 16 bases between. The length of the CDR3 is 15 residues. Per germline, CDR1 SGHTA and CDR2 FQGTGA.

At least ten counts were recorded for this clonotype. As DNA, the CDR3 is TGCAGTGCTAGAGATCGGGGGGGGCCCGGGGAGCTGTTTTTT. Translation gives CSARDRGGPGELFF. V usage is TRBV20-1 and J usage is TRBJ2-2; TRBD2 matches at 8 bases. The J segment lost 6 bases and the V segment lost 0 bases, leaving 3 bases of the junction unmatched. In germline, CDR1 is DFQATT, CDR2 SNEGSKA (reference sequence). The CDR3 totals 14 residues.

Ten or more counts support this clonotype. This chain joins TRBV29-1 and TRBJ2-5; tentative D call: TRBD2 (5 bases). CDR1 and CDR2 (germline): SQVTM, ANQGSEA. The CDR3 is 12 residues long. V was trimmed by 3 bases and J by 1 base, leaving 6 bases between them. CDR3 in DNA: TGCAGCGTTGATGCGGGCCAAGAGACCCAGTACTTC. Protein product: CSVDAGQETQYF. The full variable domain, in which reference TRBV29-1 and TRBJ2-5 provide the parts outside the CDR3, is SAVISQKPSRDICQRGTSLTIQCQVDSQVTMMFWYRQQPGQSLTLIATANQGSEATYESGFVIDKFPISRPNLTFSTLTVSNMSPEDSSIYLCSVDAGQETQYFGPGTRLLVL.

The chain carries TRBV6-5 and TRBJ2-5, with 10 bases aligning to TRBD2. With V trimmed by 7 bases and J by 5 bases, 4 bases remained unmatched. This CDR3 is built from 13 residues. The germline V gene has CDR1 MNHEY and CDR2 SVGAGI. Written as DNA, the CDR3 is TGTGCCAGCAAGGCTAGCGGGAGTGAGACCCAGTACTTC. Translation: CASKASGSETQYF.

Many counts were recorded for this clonotype. CDR3 in DNA: TGTGCCAGCAGCTTAGGACAGGCGATTAACACTGAAGCTTTCTTT. Its protein is CASSLGQAINTEAFF. The chain combines TRBV7-2 with TRBJ1-1, with a possible D match to TRBD1 (6 bases). Deletions cut 1 base from V and 2 bases from J, with 11 bases between. Germline V gene data show CDR1 as SGHTA and CDR2 as FQGNSA. This CDR3 has 15 amino acids.

The J gene is TRBJ2-5, the V gene TRBV11-2; D not resolved. V was clipped by 7 bases and J by 4 bases, with 13 bases between them. Germline loops: CDR1 SGHAT, CDR2 FQNNGV. The CDR3 has 13 amino acids. CDR3 region: CASTWGSGETQYF. CDR3 nucleotide sequence: TGTGCCAGCACCTGGGGTTCGGGAGAGACCCAGTACTTC.

This clonotype was found many times. The J gene is TRBJ1-4, the V gene TRBV20-1; D perhaps matches TRBD1 (5 bases). Germline V CDR1 and CDR2: DFQATT, SNEGSKA (reference sequence). The CDR3 length is 16 residues. V was clipped by 3 bases and J by 0 bases, with 14 bases between them. The CDR3 coding sequence is TGCAGTGCTAGTAATGCGGGGGGAACAACTAATGAAAAACTGTTTTTT. As protein: CSASNAGGTTNEKLFF.

In this sample, this clonotype turned up many times. The V call is TRBV29-1, the J call TRBJ1-1; D unclear. V was trimmed by 0 bases and J by 4 bases, leaving 9 bases between them. The CDR3 is 13 amino acids. CDR1 and CDR2 from the germline V gene are SQVTM and ANQGSEA. As DNA, the CDR3 is TGCAGCGTTGAAGAGACGGTGGGCACTGAAGCTTTCTTT. It specifies CSVEETVGTEAFF. The full variable domain, its missing parts supplied by reference TRBV29-1 and TRBJ1-1, is SAVISQKPSRDICQRGTSLTIQCQVDSQVTMMFWYRQQPGQSLTLIATANQGSEATYESGFVIDKFPISRPNLTFSTLTVSNMSPEDSSIYLCSVEETVGTEAFFGQGTRLTVV.

This clonotype has at least ten counts. The rearrangement uses TRBV18 and TRBJ1-1; D perhaps matches TRBD1 (6 bases). Deletions cut 3 bases from V and 4 bases from J, with 15 bases between. There are 15 residues in the CDR3. CDR1 and CDR2 from the germline V gene are KGHSH and LQKENI. CDR3: CASSPGAHRGTEAFF. The CDR3 coding sequence is TGTGCCAGCTCACCGGGGGCCCACCGGGGCACTGAAGCTTTCTTT.

This clonotype came up many times. This chain connects TRBV25-1 to TRBJ2-6, with D hard to call. From germline, CDR1 is MGHDK and CDR2 SYGVNS. The CDR3 totals 14 residues. V lost 8 bases and J lost 2, with 10 bases in between. In DNA, the CDR3 is TGTGCCAGCCCCGGCCCGACTGGGGCCAACGTCCTGACTTTC. It specifies CASPGPTGANVLTF.

Of note for this clonotype: Just one base apart from a much larger clone, this may be a read error. The rearrangement joins TRBV27 to TRBJ2-5; TRBD2 agrees at 9 bases. CDR1 is MNHEY and CDR2 is SMNVEV in the germline V gene (reference sequence). With V trimmed by 6 bases and J by 5 bases, 13 bases remained unmatched. CDR3 length: 16 residues. The CDR3 sequence: CASRQGGGALSETQYF. CDR3 bases: TGTGCCAGCAGACAGGGCGGGGGGGCTTTATCGGAGACCCAGTACTTC.

The sample holds many counts of this clonotype. V and J are TRBV4-1 and TRBJ1-5; TRBD1 aligns across 7 bases. The germline gives CDR1 MGHRA, CDR2 YSYEKL. This CDR3 has 17 residues. V gave up 2 bases and J gave up 1 base; unmatched junction bases: 8. The CDR3 sequence: CASSQSPPQGSNQPQHF. As DNA, the CDR3 is TGCGCCAGCAGCCAATCTCCCCCACAGGGGAGCAATCAGCCCCAGCATTTT.

With regard to this clonotype: This sequence may be a read error, since a much larger clone differs from it by one base. This CDR3 fails to terminate in the conserved phenylalanine or tryptophan, so it likely reflects a read error. The chain links TRBV11-1 to TRBJ2-3; D unclear. Germline CDR1 is SGHAT and CDR2 is FQDESV (reference sequence). The V end lost 3 bases, the J end lost 0 bases, and 7 bases lay between the germline ends. The CDR3 is 14 amino acids. The CDR3 protein is CASSLWQSTDTQYL. The CDR3 nucleotides are TGTGCCAGCAGCTTGTGGCAGAGCACAGATACGCAGTATCTT.